These 31 T cell receptor beta chains share one sample of origin, sequenced in a study of human T cells and chemical hapten exposure. TCRdb reprocessed the RACE reads via MiXCR and lists one record per CDR3 protein. The data show some 36,000 distinct CDR3 sequences, more than 8% seen once. Time point given: patch test 3, about 24 weeks after DPC sensitization. Stated treatment: therapeutic diphenylcyclopropenone sensitization with weekly scalp DPC. The authors extracted total RNA from unfractionated whole blood. The source was whole blood, collected in connection with sensitization to the hapten diphenylcyclopropenone (DPC). Every receptor here comes from a man aged 50 or older with alopecia areata. Some clones in this sample may be carry-over from other donors' samples.

This chain joins TRBV27 and TRBJ1-1, with a weak D call TRBD1 (5 bases). The CDR3 is 15 residues long. V lost 3 bases, J lost 1 base, and 12 bases lay in between. The V gene's germline CDR1 is MNHEY and CDR2 SMNVEV (reference sequence). As DNA, the CDR3 is TGTGCCAGCAGTTTTAGGTCCGACAGGAACACTGAAGCTTTCTTT. Protein sequence: CASSFRSDRNTEAFF.

This clonotype was counted many times. V gene TRBV5-4 combines with J gene TRBJ2-1; 8 nucleotides match TRBD2. Looked up from germline, CDR1 is SGHNT and CDR2 is YYREEE (reference sequence). V lost 4 bases, J lost 7 bases, and 13 bases stayed unmatched. The CDR3 contains 16 residues. DNA for the CDR3: TGTGCCAGCAGCGGAGCACGGGAGGGCCTAAGTAATGAGCAGTTCTTC. It translates to CASSGAREGLSNEQFF.

This rearrangement joins TRBV7-2 to TRBJ2-7, with 14 nucleotides matching TRBD2. V shed 6 bases, J shed 6 bases, and the junction held 7 bases outside the gene matches. CDR1 SGHTA and CDR2 FQGNSA come from the germline V gene. This CDR3 has 15 residues. For the CDR3, the DNA is TGTGCCAGCAGTTATCCGGGACTAGCGGGAGTCGAGCAGTACTTC. Translating gives CASSYPGLAGVEQYF.

There are many counts of this clonotype. CDR3 bases: TGTGCCAGCAGCGACCCCGTAGCAGATACGCAGTATTTT. Translating it yields CASSDPVADTQYF. This rearrangement joins TRBV27 to TRBJ2-3, with D unresolved. Per the germline V gene, CDR1 is MNHEY and CDR2 is SMNVEV (reference sequence). V lost 6 bases, J lost 4 bases, and 11 bases lay in between. CDR3 length: 13 amino acids.

The gene calls are TRBV12-5 and TRBJ2-7, with TRBD2 matching 12 bases. Germline V gene sequence: CDR1 LGHNT, CDR2 FRNRAP. The CDR3 has 17 amino acids. The ends lost 8 bases at V and 0 bases at J; junction bases unmatched: 11. The CDR3 nucleotides are TGTGCTAGTCCCGGACTAGCGGGAACTTCCCCCTCCTACGAGCAGTACTTC. This gives the protein CASPGLAGTSPSYEQYF.

The sample holds a few counts of this clonotype. The genes are TRBV28 and TRBJ2-1, with TRBD2 identical over 10 bases. The germline V gene encodes CDR1 MDHEN and CDR2 SYDVKM. Trimming removed 6 bases from V and 6 bases from J; junction bases left unmatched: 11. The CDR3 extends over 16 amino acids. DNA for the CDR3: TGTGCCAGCAGCTACGCCCCGAGCGGGAGGGGCAATGAGCAGTTCTTC. Amino acid sequence: CASSYAPSGRGNEQFF.

This clonotype was detected only a few times. The J gene is TRBJ2-3, the V gene TRBV28; D call uncertain. The CDR3 is 15 residues long. Germline lookup yields CDR1 MDHEN and CDR2 SYDVKM. V was shortened by 6 bases and J by 0 bases, with 13 bases between the two germline ends. The CDR3 DNA reads TGTGCCAGCAGCCCCTGGGATACTAGCACAGATACGCAGTATTTT. It is translated as CASSPWDTSTDTQYF.

The gene calls are TRBV5-1 and TRBJ1-1; D remains ambiguous. This CDR3 contains 15 residues. Looked up from germline, CDR1 is SGHRS and CDR2 is YFSETQ. V lost 0 bases, J lost 4 bases, and 13 bases lay in between. The CDR3 DNA reads TGCGCCAGCAGCTTGGAGTCTAGTCTCCCCACTGAAGCTTTCTTT. Protein product: CASSLESSLPTEAFF. The full variable domain, rest sourced from reference TRBV5-1 and TRBJ1-1, is KAGVTQTPRYLIKTRGQQVTLSCSPISGHRSVSWYQQTPGQGLQFLFEYFSETQRNKGNFPGRFSGRQFSNSRSEMNVSTLELGDSALYLCASSLESSLPTEAFFGQGTRLTVV.

This clonotype has just one count. The chain employs TRBV7-6 and TRBJ2-7; D gene unclear. The V end lost 1 base, the J end lost 0 bases, and 13 bases lay between the germline ends. CDR1 is SGHVS, CDR2 FNYEAQ, per germline. This CDR3 spans 16 amino acids. The CDR3 protein is CASSLVPADPSYEQYF. CDR3 DNA: TGTGCCAGCAGCTTAGTCCCGGCGGACCCCTCCTACGAGCAGTACTTC.

This clonotype showed up many times. The chain recombines TRBV5-1 with TRBJ1-2; 9 bases are a match to TRBD1. Germline-derived CDR1 and CDR2 are SGHRS and YFSETQ. V lost 4 bases to trimming and J lost 12 bases; unmatched junction nucleotides: 13. The CDR3 is 14 residues long. CDR3 sequence (DNA): TGCGCCAGCAGCCCAGGACAGGGGAACGGATTTAACACCTTC. This codes for CASSPGQGNGFNTF.

The chain joins TRBV6-6 to TRBJ2-1; D is ambiguous. Germline CDR1 reads MNHNY; CDR2 reads SVGAGI (reference sequence). Trimming removed 0 bases at V and 1 base at J, with 13 bases between. The CDR3 totals 17 residues. The CDR3 DNA follows: TGTGCCAGCAGTTACTCCCCCGTCGTTCAATCCTACAATGAGCAGTTCTTC. The encoded protein is CASSYSPVVQSYNEQFF.

This clonotype was counted at least ten times. V and J are TRBV10-1 and TRBJ2-1, with D tentatively TRBD1 or TRBD2 (5 bases each). V was pared by 3 bases and J by 6 bases, with 18 bases between. The CDR3 is 16 amino acids. Germline lookup yields CDR1 WNHNN and CDR2 SYGVQD (reference sequence). CDR3 in amino acids: CASSDRVTTRGNEQFF. The CDR3 nucleotides read TGCGCCAGCAGTGACAGGGTCACAACCCGGGGCAATGAGCAGTTCTTC.

This clonotype appeared many times. The rearrangement links TRBV6-5 to TRBJ2-7; 9 nucleotides line up with TRBD2. Germline V lookup: CDR1 MNHEY, CDR2 SVGAGI. This CDR3 spans 13 amino acids. J was trimmed by 4 bases and V by 7 bases; bases with no gene match: 5. CDR3 in DNA: TGTGCCAGCAAACTAGCGGGCTCGTACGAGCAGTACTTC. It yields the protein CASKLAGSYEQYF.

This clonotype ranks as medium-sized. V is TRBV11-1 and J is TRBJ2-2; D is unresolved. This CDR3 is built from 16 residues. Between the trimmed V and J ends, which lost 1 base and 2 bases, there was a span of 11 bases. CDR1 is SGHAT and CDR2 is FQDESV in the germline V gene (reference sequence). The chain's CDR3 is CASSLDRVGNTGELFF. The CDR3 bases are TGTGCCAGCAGCTTAGACCGGGTTGGAAACACCGGGGAGCTGTTTTTT.

This clonotype has ten or more counts. The V and J genes are TRBV6-6 and TRBJ2-4; TRBD1 matches 7 bases. Germline CDR1 reads MNHNY; CDR2 reads SVGAGI (reference sequence). After removal of 5 bases from V and 1 base from J, the junction contained 2 bases not matched to a gene. The CDR3 spans 14 residues. The CDR3 DNA sequence: TGTGCCAGCAGTCCGGGACAGGCCAAAAACATTCAGTACTTC. Translating gives CASSPGQAKNIQYF.

Ten or more counts support this clonotype. The chain combines TRBV29-1 with TRBJ2-3; the D gene could be TRBD1 or TRBD2 (5 bases each). The germline V gene has CDR1 SQVTM and CDR2 ANQGSEA. Trimming removed 7 bases from V and 2 bases from J, with 10 bases in between. This CDR3 is built from 12 residues. The CDR3 is CSDGTDTDTQYF. CDR3 in DNA: TGCAGCGATGGGACGGACACAGATACGCAGTATTTT.

The chain employs TRBV7-9 and TRBJ1-2, with D maybe TRBD1 (6 bases). Trimming pared 4 bases from V and 7 bases from J, leaving 13 bases between. From germline, CDR1 is SEHNR and CDR2 FQNEAQ (reference sequence). The CDR3 is 13 amino acids. The CDR3 here is CASSSRQDSGYTF. The CDR3 DNA follows: TGTGCCAGCAGCTCACGACAGGATAGTGGCTACACCTTC. Full variable domain (remainder filled in from reference TRBV7-9 and TRBJ1-2): DTGVSQNPRHKITKRGQNVTFRCDPISEHNRLYWYRQTLGQGPEFLTYFQNEAQLEKSRLLSDRFSAERPKGSFSTLEIQRTEQGDSAMYLCASSSRQDSGYTFGSGTRLTVV.

This clonotype was detected many times. The chain carries TRBV20-1 and TRBJ2-1, with TRBD2 matching over 11 bases. CDR3 length: 17 amino acids. The junction had 8 bases not matched to a gene; V was cut back by 0 bases and J by 4 bases. Germline V gene lookup returns CDR1 DFQATT and CDR2 SNEGSKA (reference sequence). The CDR3 DNA reads TGCAGTGCTAGAGATCCACTAGCGGGAGTTAGGTACAATGAGCAGTTCTTC. This sequence encodes CSARDPLAGVRYNEQFF.

The chain is built from TRBV29-1 and TRBJ2-1; the match to TRBD2 covers 10 bases. The V gene's germline CDR1 is SQVTM and CDR2 ANQGSEA. Trimming cost V 2 bases and J 7 bases; bases outside gene matches: 8. The length of the CDR3 is 15 residues. CDR3 loop: CSVENRLAGVNEQFF. In DNA, the CDR3 is TGCAGCGTTGAAAACCGGCTAGCGGGAGTGAATGAGCAGTTCTTC.

This clonotype was counted many times. The V and J genes are TRBV30 and TRBJ2-7; 12 bases agree with TRBD1. This CDR3 is built from 13 residues. V shed 7 bases and J 7 bases; nucleotides not matched to a gene: 8. Germline CDR1 and CDR2: GTSNPN and SVGIG (reference sequence). This CDR3 reads CAFRDRGPKEQYF. CDR3 DNA: TGTGCCTTTCGGGACAGGGGGCCAAAAGAGCAGTACTTC.

The CDR3 DNA reads as TGCAGCGCAACACAGGGGCAAGAGACCCAGTACTTC. Encoded protein: CSATQGQETQYF. This chain uses TRBV29-1 with TRBJ2-5, with 7 positions matching TRBD1. CDR3 length: 12 residues. The V segment lost 7 bases and the J segment 2 bases; nucleotides outside the gene matches: 4. Germline CDR1 and CDR2: SQVTM and ANQGSEA.

The genes are TRBV7-9 and TRBJ2-2; maybe TRBD1 (6 bases). Germline loops: CDR1 SEHNR, CDR2 FQNEAQ (reference sequence). The CDR3 loop spans 14 amino acids. V was cut by 6 bases and J by 1 base, with 9 bases left in between. The CDR3 region has the DNA TGTGCCAGCAGTCAGGGGATGAACACCGGGGAGCTGTTTTTT. Translation gives CASSQGMNTGELFF. Drawing the rest from reference TRBV7-9 and TRBJ2-2, the complete variable domain is DTGVSQNPRHKITKRGQNVTFRCDPISEHNRLYWYRQTLGQGPEFLTYFQNEAQLEKSRLLSDRFSAERPKGSFSTLEIQRTEQGDSAMYLCASSQGMNTGELFFGEGSRLTVL.

This clonotype has only a few counts. V and J are TRBV6-2 or TRBV6-3 and TRBJ1-5, with D tentatively TRBD1 (5 bases). Germline V gene sequence: CDR1 MNHEY, CDR2 SVGEGT. The CDR3 contains 13 residues. Between the trimmed V and J ends, which lost 2 bases and 6 bases, there was a span of 8 bases. The CDR3 sequence is CASSYVGGQPQHF. The CDR3 DNA follows: TGTGCCAGCAGTTACGTGGGGGGTCAGCCCCAGCATTTT.

With regard to this clonotype: A read error is possible here, since a much larger clone lies one base away. This rearrangement joins TRBV5-1 to TRBJ1-1; D gene uncertain. V was pared by 1 base and J by 0 bases, with 13 bases between. The germline CDR1 and CDR2 sequences are SGHRS and YFSETQ. The CDR3 covers 16 residues. The CDR3 reads CASSLTVGQLNTEAFF. CDR3 in DNA: TGCGCCAGCAGCTTGACAGTAGGGCAGTTGAACACTGAAGCTTTCTTT.

Points on this clonotype: A much larger clone lies one base from this, so it may be a read error. The chain couples TRBV28 to TRBJ2-7; TRBD1 aligns across 7 bases. Trimming removed 8 bases from V and 1 base from J; junction bases left unmatched: 2. Germline loops: CDR1 MDHEN, CDR2 SYDVKM. The CDR3 has 12 amino acids. The CDR3 sequence is CASGRGSYEQYF. DNA of the CDR3: TGTGCCAGCGGCAGGGGGTCCTACGAGCAGTACTTC.

The V and J genes are TRBV28 and TRBJ1-4, with TRBD1 matching over 8 bases. Per germline, CDR1 MDHEN and CDR2 SYDVKM. V lost 6 bases, J lost 5 bases, and 11 bases stayed unmatched. The CDR3 has 16 residues. The DNA for the CDR3 is TGTGCCAGCAGCCGGACAGGGTTTGCTAGGAATGAAAAACTGTTTTTT. As protein: CASSRTGFARNEKLFF. Drawing the rest from reference TRBV28 and TRBJ1-4, the complete variable domain is DVKVTQSSRYLVKRTGEKVFLECVQDMDHENMFWYRQDPGLGLRLIYFSYDVKMKEKGDIPEGYSVSREKKERFSLILESASTNQTSMYLCASSRTGFARNEKLFFGSGTQLSVL.

The chain combines TRBV11-2 with TRBJ2-7, with 8 nucleotides matching TRBD1. The V and J ends lost 5 bases and 5 bases, in that order; junction bases with no gene match: 11. CDR3 size: 15 residues. The germline V gene encodes CDR1 SGHAT and CDR2 FQNNGV. CDR3 coding DNA: TGTGCCAGCAGCGCACAGGGGGTAAACCCCCACGAGCAGTACTTC. Translated, it gives CASSAQGVNPHEQYF.

In its sample, this clonotype was seen many times. The CDR3 sequence is CASSYSGQVYGYTF. The CDR3 nucleotides read TGTGCCAGCAGTTATTCGGGACAGGTCTATGGCTACACCTTC. The genes are TRBV28 and TRBJ1-2, with 8 bases aligning to TRBD1. CDR1 MDHEN and CDR2 SYDVKM come from the germline V gene. This CDR3 spans 14 amino acids. The J segment lost 4 bases and the V segment lost 4 bases, leaving 5 bases of the junction unmatched.

This clonotype was counted ten times or more. V gene TRBV28 combines with J gene TRBJ2-4; D is perhaps TRBD2 (5 bases). Germline V lookup: CDR1 MDHEN, CDR2 SYDVKM. This CDR3 is 16 amino acids long. V gave up 9 bases and J gave up 1 base, with 19 bases separating them. The CDR3 here is CASPPGSGMAKNIQYF. The DNA for the CDR3 is TGTGCCAGTCCCCCTGGATCCGGGATGGCCAAAAACATTCAGTACTTC.

This chain joins TRBV11-3 and TRBJ2-1; TRBD1 matches 9 bases. The CDR3 spans 18 residues. CDR1 and CDR2 (germline): SGHNT, YENEEA. V dropped 0 bases and J dropped 9; count of bases not matched to a gene: 15. As DNA, the CDR3 is TGTGCCAGCAGCTTAGACATTTTAGGGGGGACAGGGTTAGGTGAGCAGTTCTTC. Protein sequence: CASSLDILGGTGLGEQFF.

The chain links TRBV28 to TRBJ2-7; 7 bases are shared with TRBD2. Per the germline V gene, CDR1 is MDHEN and CDR2 is SYDVKM. The CDR3 sequence is 13 residues long. V lost 7 bases, J lost 4 bases, and 7 bases stayed unmatched. The CDR3 DNA sequence: TGTGCCAGCACCATGGGGGGGTCTTACGAGCAGTACTTC. It codes for CASTMGGSYEQYF.